This T cell receptor (beta chain) was observed in a study of glioma-infiltrating T cells after dendritic cell vaccination. Study conclusions and caveats: No direct clonality-survival link was found; a diverse polyclonal response may matter.

A word on this clone: What it recognizes is unknown.

Time point denoted: after dendritic cell vaccination, including at tumor progression/relapse. In germline, CDR1 is SGHRS, CDR2 YFSETQ. The V end lost 4 bases, the J end lost 0 bases, and 11 bases lay between the germline ends. There are 15 residues in the CDR3. Libraries were prepared by immunoSEQ multiplex PCR; TCRdb keeps only in-frame clonotypes and omits some of them. The sample gives 90,000 to 110,000 clones, around 89% of which show up once; over 2.5% is in the top ten. The chain links TRBV5-1 to TRBJ1-3; D call uncertain. Here the sequenced sample was blood, taken after dendritic cell vaccination. This clonotype was sampled from a human donor with glioblastoma. The CDR3: CASSGSPSSGNTIYF. In nucleotides, the CDR3 is TGCGCCAGCAGCGGGTCTCCTAGCTCTGGAAACACCATATATTTT.